This TCR beta chain was recovered during a study of OX40 agonist ivuxolimab in advanced cancers. Study-wide background: Dose-escalation cases comprised hepatocellular carcinoma, melanoma, renal cell or head and neck cancer. Previous treatment with anti-PD-1, anti-PD-L1 or anti-CTLA-4 therapy was allowed; under 50% had received some.

In the case of this clone: Antigen: not known.

The CDR3 extends over 16 amino acids. In germline, CDR1 is LNHDA, CDR2 SQIVND (reference sequence). J was trimmed by 7 bases and V by 4 bases; bases with no gene match: 10. General study points: CD8+ T cells were the subset that, on average, had more expanded clones than CD4+. Both CD4+ and CD8+ T cell populations in blood had undergone clonal expansion by week 6 at 0.1 to 3.0 mg/kg.

Produced via immunoSEQ multiplex PCR; TCRdb's table is partial and in-frame only. The table has 71,000 or so clones, 80% seen once. This sample comprised CD4+ or CD8+ T cells sorted from blood, obtained in a trial of the OX40 agonist ivuxolimab. The chain has TRBV19 and TRBJ2-1; 10 bases match TRBD1. This TCR was recovered from an adult with an advanced solid tumor such as melanoma, head and neck, liver or kidney cancer. DNA for the CDR3: TGTGCCAGTAGTACAGCCGGGACAGGGGTTGGGAATGAGCAGTTCTTC. Its protein is CASSTAGTGVGNEQFF. Drawing the rest from reference TRBV19 and TRBJ2-1, the complete variable domain is DGGITQSPKYLFRKEGQNVTLSCEQNLNHDAMYWYRQDPGQGLRLIYYSQIVNDFQKGDIAEGYSVSREKKESFPLTVTSAQKNPTAFYLCASSTAGTGVGNEQFFGPGTRLTVL.